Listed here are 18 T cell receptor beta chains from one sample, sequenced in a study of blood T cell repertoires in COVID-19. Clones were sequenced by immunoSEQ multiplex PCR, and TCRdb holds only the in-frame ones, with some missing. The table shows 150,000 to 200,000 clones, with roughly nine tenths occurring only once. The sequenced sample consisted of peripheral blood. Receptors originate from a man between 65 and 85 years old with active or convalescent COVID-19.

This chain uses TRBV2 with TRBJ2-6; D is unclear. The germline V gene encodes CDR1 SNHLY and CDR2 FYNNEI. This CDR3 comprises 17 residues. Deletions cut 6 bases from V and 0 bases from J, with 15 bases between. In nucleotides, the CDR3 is TGTGCCAGCAGCGATAGACTGATTCCCTCTGGGGCCAACGTCCTGACTTTC. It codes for CASSDRLIPSGANVLTF.

The CDR3 reads CASNSPSIREQYF. CDR3 nucleotides: TGTGCCAGCAACTCACCGTCTATCCGAGAGCAGTACTTC. The rearrangement joins TRBV6-6 to TRBJ2-7; D remains ambiguous. This CDR3 comprises 13 residues. CDR1 is MNHNY and CDR2 is SVGAGI in the germline V gene (reference sequence). The V end lost 7 bases, the J end lost 7 bases, and 17 bases lay between the germline ends.

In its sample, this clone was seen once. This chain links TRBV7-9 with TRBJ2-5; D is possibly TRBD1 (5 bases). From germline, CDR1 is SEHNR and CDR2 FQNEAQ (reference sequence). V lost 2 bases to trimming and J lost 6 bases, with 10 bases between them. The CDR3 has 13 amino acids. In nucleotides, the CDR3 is TGTGCCAGCAGCTTAAGCGTGGGGCAGACCCAGTACTTC. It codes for CASSLSVGQTQYF.

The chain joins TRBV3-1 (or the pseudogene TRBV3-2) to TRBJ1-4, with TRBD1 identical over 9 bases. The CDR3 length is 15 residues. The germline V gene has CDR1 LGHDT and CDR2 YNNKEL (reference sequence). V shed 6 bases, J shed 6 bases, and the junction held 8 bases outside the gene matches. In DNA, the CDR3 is TGTGCCAGCAGTCGGGGGGGGACAGGGCATGAAAAACTGTTTTTT. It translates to CASSRGGTGHEKLFF.

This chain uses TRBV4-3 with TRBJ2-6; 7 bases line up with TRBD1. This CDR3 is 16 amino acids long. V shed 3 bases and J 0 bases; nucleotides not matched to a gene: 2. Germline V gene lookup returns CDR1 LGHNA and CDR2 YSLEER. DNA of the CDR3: TGCGCCAGCAGCCAGGGGGACAGCTCTGGGGCCAACGTCCTGACTTTC. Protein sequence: CASSQGDSSGANVLTF.

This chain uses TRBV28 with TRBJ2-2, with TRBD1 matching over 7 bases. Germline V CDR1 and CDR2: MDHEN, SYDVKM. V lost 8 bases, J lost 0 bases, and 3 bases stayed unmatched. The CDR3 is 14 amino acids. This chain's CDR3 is CASSGQTNTGELFF. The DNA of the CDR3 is TGTGCCAGCTCGGGACAGACGAACACCGGGGAGCTGTTTTTT.

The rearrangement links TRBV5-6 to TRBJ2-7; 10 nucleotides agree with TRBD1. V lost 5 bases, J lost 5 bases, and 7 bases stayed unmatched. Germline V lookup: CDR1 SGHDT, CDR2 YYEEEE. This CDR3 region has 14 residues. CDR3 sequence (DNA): TGTGCCAGCAGGGCGACAGGGGGCAAAGACGAGCAGTACTTC. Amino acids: CASRATGGKDEQYF.

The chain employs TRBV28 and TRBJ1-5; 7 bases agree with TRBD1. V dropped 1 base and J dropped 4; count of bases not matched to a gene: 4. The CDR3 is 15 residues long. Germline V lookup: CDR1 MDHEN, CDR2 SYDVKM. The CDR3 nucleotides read TGTGCCAGCAGTTTATATCCAGGGGGGAATCAGCCCCAGCATTTT. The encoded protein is CASSLYPGGNQPQHF.

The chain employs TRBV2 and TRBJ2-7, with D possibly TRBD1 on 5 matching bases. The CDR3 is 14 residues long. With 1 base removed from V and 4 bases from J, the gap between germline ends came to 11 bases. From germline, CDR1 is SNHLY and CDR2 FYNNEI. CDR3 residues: CASSEESGSYEQYF. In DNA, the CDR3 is TGTGCCAGCAGTGAAGAGTCAGGGTCATACGAGCAGTACTTC.

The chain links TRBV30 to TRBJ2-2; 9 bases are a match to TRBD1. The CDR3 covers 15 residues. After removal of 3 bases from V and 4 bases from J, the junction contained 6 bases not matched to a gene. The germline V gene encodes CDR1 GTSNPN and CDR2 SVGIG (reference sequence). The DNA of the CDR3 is TGTGCCTGGAGAGAACAGGGGGCAGGCACCGGGGAGCTGTTTTTT. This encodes CAWREQGAGTGELFF. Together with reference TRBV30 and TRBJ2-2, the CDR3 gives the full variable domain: SQTIHQWPATLVQPVGSPLSLECTVEGTSNPNLYWYRQAAGRGLQLLFYSVGIGQISSEVPQNLSASRPQDRQFILSSKKLLLSDSGFYLCAWREQGAGTGELFFGEGSRLTVL.

CDR3 coding DNA: TGTGCCAGCTCACCAGTGGCCGAAGCTGGAAACACCATATATTTT. The encoded protein is CASSPVAEAGNTIYF. The gene calls are TRBV18 and TRBJ1-3; D ambiguous. Trimming shortened V by 2 bases and J by 2 bases, and 10 bases separated the two germline ends. This CDR3 is built from 15 residues. Per the germline V gene, CDR1 is KGHSH and CDR2 is LQKENI.

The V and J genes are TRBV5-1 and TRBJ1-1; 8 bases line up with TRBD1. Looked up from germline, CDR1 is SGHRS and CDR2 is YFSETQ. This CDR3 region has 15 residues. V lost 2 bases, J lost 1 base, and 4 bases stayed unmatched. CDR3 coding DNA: TGCGCCAGCAGCTTACTAACAGGGGGGAACACTGAAGCTTTCTTT. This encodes CASSLLTGGNTEAFF.

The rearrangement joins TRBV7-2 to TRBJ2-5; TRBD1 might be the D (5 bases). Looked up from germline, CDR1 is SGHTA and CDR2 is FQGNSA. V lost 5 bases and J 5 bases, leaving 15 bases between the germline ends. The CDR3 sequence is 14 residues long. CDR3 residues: CASSPLGLQETQYF. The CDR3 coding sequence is TGTGCCAGCAGCCCCCTGGGGCTTCAGGAGACCCAGTACTTC.

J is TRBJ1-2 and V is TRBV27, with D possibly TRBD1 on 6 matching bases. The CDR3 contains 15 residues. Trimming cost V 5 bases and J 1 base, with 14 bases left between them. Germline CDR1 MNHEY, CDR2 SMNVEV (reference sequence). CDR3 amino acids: CASSLQGQLNYGYTF. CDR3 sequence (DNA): TGTGCCAGCAGTCTACAAGGACAGCTTAACTATGGCTACACCTTC.

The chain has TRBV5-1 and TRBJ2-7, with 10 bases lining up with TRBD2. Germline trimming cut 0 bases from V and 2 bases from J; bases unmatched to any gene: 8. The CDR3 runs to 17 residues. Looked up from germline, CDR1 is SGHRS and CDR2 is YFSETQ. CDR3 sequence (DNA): TGCGCCAGCAGCTTGGGGGGACTAGCGCGCTGGGCCTACGAGCAGTACTTC. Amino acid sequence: CASSLGGLARWAYEQYF.

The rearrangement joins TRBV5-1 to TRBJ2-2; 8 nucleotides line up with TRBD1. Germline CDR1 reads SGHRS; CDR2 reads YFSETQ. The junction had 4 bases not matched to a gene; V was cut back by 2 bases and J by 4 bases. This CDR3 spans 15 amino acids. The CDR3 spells CASSLGQGATGELFF. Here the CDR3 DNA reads TGCGCCAGCAGCTTAGGACAGGGTGCCACCGGGGAGCTGTTTTTT.

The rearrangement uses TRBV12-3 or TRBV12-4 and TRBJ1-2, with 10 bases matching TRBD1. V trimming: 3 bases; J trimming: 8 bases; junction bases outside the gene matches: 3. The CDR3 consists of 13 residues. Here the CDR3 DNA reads TGTGCCAGCAGTTTTGGGACAGGGGTCGGCTACACCTTC. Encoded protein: CASSFGTGVGYTF.

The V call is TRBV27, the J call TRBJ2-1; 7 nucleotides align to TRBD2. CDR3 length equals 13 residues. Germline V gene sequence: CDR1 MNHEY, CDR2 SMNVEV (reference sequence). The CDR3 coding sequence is TGTGGGACCTGCGGGGGCTCCTACAATGAGCAGTTCTTC. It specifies CGTCGGSYNEQFF.